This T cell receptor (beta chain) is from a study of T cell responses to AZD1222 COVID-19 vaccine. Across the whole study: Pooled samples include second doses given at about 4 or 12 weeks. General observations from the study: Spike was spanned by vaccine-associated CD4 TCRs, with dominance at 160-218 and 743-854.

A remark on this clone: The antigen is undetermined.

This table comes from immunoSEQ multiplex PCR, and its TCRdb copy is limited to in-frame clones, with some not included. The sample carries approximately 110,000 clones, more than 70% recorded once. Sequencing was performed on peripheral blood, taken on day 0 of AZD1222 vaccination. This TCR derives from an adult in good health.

The CDR3 sequence is CASSLEGYQPQHF. The CDR3 DNA is TGCGCCAGCAGCTTGGAGGGGTATCAGCCCCAGCATTTT. This chain joins TRBV5-1 and TRBJ1-5, with D possibly being TRBD1 (5 bases). The V end lost 0 bases, the J end lost 5 bases, and 6 bases lay between the germline ends. The CDR3 covers 13 residues. Per the germline V gene, CDR1 is SGHRS and CDR2 is YFSETQ.